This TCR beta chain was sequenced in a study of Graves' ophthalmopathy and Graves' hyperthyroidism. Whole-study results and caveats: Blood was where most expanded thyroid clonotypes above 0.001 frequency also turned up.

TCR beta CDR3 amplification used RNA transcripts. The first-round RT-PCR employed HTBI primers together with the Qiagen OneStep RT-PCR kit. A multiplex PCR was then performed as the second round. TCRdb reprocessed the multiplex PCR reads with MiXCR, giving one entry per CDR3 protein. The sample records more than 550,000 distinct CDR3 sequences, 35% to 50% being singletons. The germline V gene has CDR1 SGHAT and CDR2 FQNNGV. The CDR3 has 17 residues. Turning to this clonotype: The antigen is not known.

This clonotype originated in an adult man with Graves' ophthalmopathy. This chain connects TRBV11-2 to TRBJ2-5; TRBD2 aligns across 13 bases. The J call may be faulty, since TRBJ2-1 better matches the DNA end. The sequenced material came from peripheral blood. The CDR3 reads CASSSYPTSGRLNEQFF. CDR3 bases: TGTGCCAGCAGCTCCTACCCGACTAGCGGGAGGTTGAATGAGCAGTTCTTC.